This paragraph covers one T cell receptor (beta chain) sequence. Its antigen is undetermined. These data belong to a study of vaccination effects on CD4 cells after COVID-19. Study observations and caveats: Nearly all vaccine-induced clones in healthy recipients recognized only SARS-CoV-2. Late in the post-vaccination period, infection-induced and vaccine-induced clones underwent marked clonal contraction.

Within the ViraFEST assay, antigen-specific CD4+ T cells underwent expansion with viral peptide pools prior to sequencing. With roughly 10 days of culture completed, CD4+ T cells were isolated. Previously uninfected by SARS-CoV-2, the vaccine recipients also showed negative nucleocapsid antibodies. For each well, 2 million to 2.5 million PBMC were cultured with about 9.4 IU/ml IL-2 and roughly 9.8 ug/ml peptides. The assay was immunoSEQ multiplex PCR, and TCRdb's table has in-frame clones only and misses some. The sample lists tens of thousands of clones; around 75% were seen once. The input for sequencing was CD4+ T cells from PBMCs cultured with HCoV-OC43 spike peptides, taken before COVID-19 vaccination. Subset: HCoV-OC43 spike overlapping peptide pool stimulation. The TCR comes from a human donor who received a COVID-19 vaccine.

The CDR3 DNA follows: TGTGCCAGCAGCTTAGGAATAGGTTCGGACTCCAAATACTTC. Protein sequence: CASSLGIGSDSKYF. This chain links TRBV7-2 with TRBJ2-5, with D possibly being TRBD2 (5 bases). Germline V CDR1 and CDR2: SGHTA, FQGNSA. The V and J ends lost 1 base and 14 bases respectively, with 20 bases between them. The CDR3 spans 14 residues.